A selection of T cell receptor beta chains follows, all from one sample in a study of cytomegalovirus exposure and HLA in healthy donors. The method was immunoSEQ multiplex PCR; TCRdb's version includes in-frame clones alone and lacks a portion of them. The sample consists of 150,000 or so clones, roughly nine tenths of them appearing once. Sequencing was performed on PBMCs. These receptors all come from a woman aged 18-29 years in good health and CMV-seropositive. Each CDR3 is given with its conserved first and last residue. The D gene is left open where the match is weak. Clone size is stated in some rows and not others, as once, few, many or a class when expanded.

abundance,d_gene,v_gene,j_gene,CDR3nt,CDR3aa
NA,TRBD1,TRBV27,TRBJ2-7,TGTGCCAGCAGTCCCCAGGACAGGGAGGTTAACTACGAGCAGTACTTC,CASSPQDREVNYEQYF
once,NA,TRBV11-3,TRBJ2-7,TGTGCCAGCAGCTTAGGCAGGACATCCTACGAGCAGTACTTC,CASSLGRTSYEQYF
NA,NA,TRBV7-2,TRBJ2-5,TGTGCCAGCAGCTCCATGAGGGAGACCCAGTACTTC,CASSSMRETQYF
NA,TRBD2,TRBV9,TRBJ2-7,TGTGCCAGCAGCCCCCGGTTAGCGGGAGACGAGCAGTACTTC,CASSPRLAGDEQYF
NA,NA,TRBV7-2,TRBJ2-1,TGTGCCAGCAGCTTAGGGACTACAGGCAATGAGCAGTTCTTC,CASSLGTTGNEQFF
NA,NA,TRBV2,TRBJ2-3,TGTGCCACACAACTAGCATTCAGCACAGATACGCAGTATTTT,CATQLAFSTDTQYF
NA,NA,TRBV29-1,TRBJ2-3,TGCAGCGTTGGTCGGAGGTTCCCAGATACGCAGTATTTT,CSVGRRFPDTQYF
NA,TRBD1,TRBV2,TRBJ1-2,TGTGCCAGCAGTGAATACAGGGGAACTAACTATGGCTACACCTTC,CASSEYRGTNYGYTF
NA,NA,TRBV28,TRBJ2-7,TGTGCCAGCAGTTTCAAAGGGACATTCCGATCCTACGAGCAGTACTTC,CASSFKGTFRSYEQYF
NA,TRBD2,TRBV7-2,TRBJ2-1,TGTGCCAGCAGCTTAGTTCGGTTAGCGGGAGGGCACGATGAGCAGTTCTTC,CASSLVRLAGGHDEQFF
NA,TRBD2,TRBV7-9,TRBJ2-1,TGTGCCAGCAGCCCAATAGCGGGAGCAGACGATGAGCAGTTCTTC,CASSPIAGADDEQFF
NA,NA,TRBV15,TRBJ1-1,TGTGCCACCAGCAGAGATCGGGGGTTGGCTTTCTTT,CATSRDRGLAFF
NA,NA,TRBV18,TRBJ2-5,TGTGCCAGCTCACCAGGAGGGCGGAACCAAGAGACCCAGTACTTC,CASSPGGRNQETQYF
NA,NA,TRBV21-1,TRBJ1-4,TGTGCCAGCAGCAAAGGCGGCGCAACTAATGAAAAACTGTTTTTT,CASSKGGATNEKLFF
NA,NA,TRBV6-4,TRBJ2-1,TGTGCCAGCAGTGTCAGCGGAAGCTCCTACAATGAGCAGTTCTTC,CASSVSGSSYNEQFF
once,TRBD2,TRBV6-6,TRBJ2-1,TGTGCCAGCAGTTCGACTAGCGGGAGTAGGAATGAGCAGTTCTTC,CASSSTSGSRNEQFF
NA,TRBD1,TRBV29-1,TRBJ2-6,TGCAGCGTTGGGGACAGGGGAATCTCTGGGGCCAACGTCCTGACTTTC,CSVGDRGISGANVLTF
once,NA,TRBV4-3,TRBJ2-1,TGCGCCAGCAGCCAAGGCCCTAGCGACAATGAGCAGTTCTTC,CASSQGPSDNEQFF
NA,TRBD1,TRBV11-3,TRBJ2-7,TGTGCCAGCAGTGGCCGGTTCGGGACAGGGTGGGGCGAGCAGTACTTC,CASSGRFGTGWGEQYF
NA,TRBD1,TRBV13,TRBJ2-7,TGTGCCAGCAGCGCACAGGGGCCGAGCTCCTACGAGCAGTACTTC,CASSAQGPSSYEQYF
NA,TRBD1,TRBV11-1,TRBJ2-7,TGTGCCAGCAGCTCCTCCGGGACAGGCACCTACGAGCAGTACTTC,CASSSSGTGTYEQYF
NA,TRBD2,TRBV11-3,TRBJ2-3,TGTGCCAGCAGCTTAGATGTGGGACTAGCGGTCCGAACGCAGTATTTT,CASSLDVGLAVRTQYF
NA,TRBD2,TRBV29-1,TRBJ2-7,TGCAGCGTTGGGGCGGGGGGTCTCTACGAGCAGTACTTC,CSVGAGGLYEQYF
NA,NA,TRBV6-5,TRBJ2-3,TGTGCCAGTTCGAAGGGGCTCACAGATACGCAGTATTTT,CASSKGLTDTQYF
NA,NA,TRBV4-1,TRBJ2-7,TGCGCCAGCAGCCTCTCCTGGGGCAGAAGCTCCTACGAGCAGTACTTC,CASSLSWGRSSYEQYF
NA,NA,TRBV6-5,TRBJ1-2,TGTGCCAGCAGCCCCGCGGGGGGTCTTGGCTACACCTTC,CASSPAGGLGYTF
once,NA,TRBV2,TRBJ2-2,TGTGCCAGCAGCCTAGGAACCGGGGAGCTGTTTTTT,CASSLGTGELFF
NA,NA,TRBV7-6,TRBJ2-7,TGTGCCAGCAGCTCGAGGAGCTACGAGCAGTACTTC,CASSSRSYEQYF
NA,NA,TRBV14,TRBJ2-7,TGTGCCAGCAGCCAGGGGGCTAGCACCGAGCAGTACTTC,CASSQGASTEQYF
NA,TRBD2,TRBV10-3,TRBJ2-3,TGTGCCATCAGTGATAGCGGGCCCACAGATACGCAGTATTTT,CAISDSGPTDTQYF
once,NA,TRBV28,TRBJ2-2,TGTGCCAGCAGTTTAAGACCGGGTAGACCCGGGGAGCTGTTTTTT,CASSLRPGRPGELFF
NA,NA,TRBV5-1,TRBJ1-1,TGCGCCACCAATATGGGAGTCGGACCAAACACTGAAGCTTTCTTT,CATNMGVGPNTEAFF
NA,NA,TRBV6-5,TRBJ2-6,TGTGCCAGCAGCCCTACCGGGGCCAACGTCCTGACTTTC,CASSPTGANVLTF
NA,TRBD2,TRBV5-1,TRBJ2-7,TGCGCCAGCAGCTGGACTAGCGGGAGAACAAGCGAGCAGTACTTC,CASSWTSGRTSEQYF
NA,NA,TRBV28,TRBJ1-1,TGTGCCAGCAGTTTAGGGGGCAGGGCTCCCGATGAAGCTTTCTTT,CASSLGGRAPDEAFF
NA,TRBD2,TRBV5-1,TRBJ2-1,TGCGCCAGCAAACTAGCGAGCTCCTACAATGAGCAGTTCTTC,CASKLASSYNEQFF
NA,NA,TRBV6-5,TRBJ2-5,TGTGCCAGCAGTCGTACAGGGAGTTTAGAGACCCAGTACTTC,CASSRTGSLETQYF
NA,NA,TRBV15,TRBJ2-3,TGTGCCACCAGCAGAGCAACAGATACGCAGTATTTT,CATSRATDTQYF
NA,TRBD2,TRBV9,TRBJ2-1,TGTGCCAGCAGCTCCCAGGCGGGAGCCCGCAATGAGCAGTTCTTC,CASSSQAGARNEQFF
NA,TRBD1,TRBV6-1,TRBJ2-7,TGTGCCAGCAGTGAAGCGCCAGGACAGGGGAGCGAGCAGTACTTC,CASSEAPGQGSEQYF
NA,NA,TRBV28,TRBJ1-5,TGTGCCAGCAGTTTGTGGGGGCGGGATCAGCCCCAGCATTTT,CASSLWGRDQPQHF
NA,TRBD2,TRBV15,TRBJ2-2,TGTGCCACCAGCAGGGGACTAGCGGGAGGCCCGAACACCGGGGAGCTGTTTTTT,CATSRGLAGGPNTGELFF
NA,NA,TRBV6-1,TRBJ2-5,TGTGCCAGCAGTGAAGCTGGGGACATAGAGACCCAGTACTTC,CASSEAGDIETQYF
NA,TRBD2,TRBV19,TRBJ2-1,TGTGCCAGTAGTATGGGGACTAGCGACAATGAGCAGTTCTTC,CASSMGTSDNEQFF
NA,NA,TRBV29-1,TRBJ2-3,TGCAGCGCACCTCTTAACCGCCAGGGAGATACGCAGTATTTT,CSAPLNRQGDTQYF
few,NA,TRBV2,TRBJ1-5,TGTGCCAGCAGTGCTGTCAGGGGTCAGCCCCAGCATTTT,CASSAVRGQPQHF
NA,NA,TRBV7-8,TRBJ2-1,TGTGCCAGCAGCTTAGCCAGACAAGGTGGGTACAATGAGCAGTTCTTC,CASSLARQGGYNEQFF
NA,TRBD2,TRBV6-6,TRBJ2-1,TGTGCCAGCGGACCTCGGGAGGGAATCTACAATGAGCAGTTCTTC,CASGPREGIYNEQFF